This T cell receptor beta chain was profiled in a study of T cell repertoires in cytomegalovirus infection. Study information: Public TCR beta signature analysis indicated the presence of both CMV infection and matching HLA type. Whole-study findings and limits: CMV-specific TCR beta clonotypes restricted by HLA-C dominated the ex vivo response.

TCRdb ran MiXCR on the reads and lists one entry per CDR3 protein. The sample lists 160,000 or so distinct CDR3 sequences; 15% to 20% were seen once. This clonotype was picked up a small number of times. Its matching antigen is unknown. The CDR3 totals 13 residues. The V end lost 4 bases, the J end lost 6 bases, and 12 bases lay between the germline ends. Sequencing was performed on CD8+ T cells from PBMCs. This receptor was obtained from a human donor in good health (CMV status not recorded). Some clones in this sample may be carry-over from other donors' samples. J is TRBJ1-1 and V is TRBV12-3 or TRBV12-4; weak D call: TRBD1 (6 bases). The CDR3 reads CASSWGADAEAFF. The CDR3 DNA reads as TGTGCCAGCAGTTGGGGGGCAGACGCTGAAGCTTTCTTT.